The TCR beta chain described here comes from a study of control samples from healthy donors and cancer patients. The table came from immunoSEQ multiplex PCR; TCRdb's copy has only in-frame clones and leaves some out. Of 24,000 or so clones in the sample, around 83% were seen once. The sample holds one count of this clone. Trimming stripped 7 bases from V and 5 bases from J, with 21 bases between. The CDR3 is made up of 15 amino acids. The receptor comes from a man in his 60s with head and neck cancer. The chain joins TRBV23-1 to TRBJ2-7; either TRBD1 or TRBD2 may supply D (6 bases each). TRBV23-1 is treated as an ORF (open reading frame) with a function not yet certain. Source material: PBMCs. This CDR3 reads CASTQGRERGDEQYV. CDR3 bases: TGCGCCAGCACCCAGGGAAGGGAGAGGGGGGACGAGCAGTACGTC.